These T cell receptor beta chains were read from a single sample in a study of T cell responses to AZD1222 COVID-19 vaccine. Data came from immunoSEQ multiplex PCR; TCRdb stores just in-frame clones and leaves some out. The table includes around 160,000 clones, over 75% detected once. Sequenced material: peripheral blood, taken on day 0 of AZD1222 vaccination. The receptors were gathered from an adult in good health. Both conserved end residues are part of each CDR3. A D gene is named only where the DNA matches it firmly. Clone sizes are given selectively: once, few, many, or a class where the clone is expanded.

size: NA; D: TRBD1; J: TRBJ2-1; V: TRBV5-1; DNA: TGCGCCAGCAGCTTGTGGACAGGGGGCCCCGGGCATGAGCAGTTCTTC; CDR3: CASSLWTGGPGHEQFF
size: NA; D: TRBD1; J: TRBJ1-5; V: TRBV12-3/TRBV12-4; DNA: TGTGCCAGCAGCACACAGGGGATGCCCCAGCATTTT; CDR3: CASSTQGMPQHF
size: NA; D: TRBD1; J: TRBJ2-1; V: TRBV10-3; DNA: TGTGCCATCAGTGAACAGGGGTCCTACAATGAGCAGTTCTTC; CDR3: CAISEQGSYNEQFF
size: NA; D: TRBD1; J: TRBJ1-6; V: TRBV7-8; DNA: TGTGCCAGCAGCTTGGGGACAGATAATTCACCCCTCCACTTT; CDR3: CASSLGTDNSPLHF
size: NA; D: TRBD2; J: TRBJ2-1; V: TRBV9; DNA: TGTGCCAGCAGCGTTGGGGGGAGGGGACTGGATGAGCAGTTCTTC; CDR3: CASSVGGRGLDEQFF
size: NA; D: NA; J: TRBJ1-1; V: TRBV28; DNA: TGTGCCAGCAGTTTTGGCAGGGGCACTGAAGCTTTCTTT; CDR3: CASSFGRGTEAFF
size: NA; D: TRBD1; J: TRBJ2-1; V: TRBV6-5; DNA: TGTGCCAGCAGTCGCCGGACAGGGGGCAGTGAGCAGTTCTTC; CDR3: CASSRRTGGSEQFF
size: NA; D: TRBD2; J: TRBJ2-5; V: TRBV27; DNA: TGTGCCAGCAGTTCCGGGACTAGCGGGATCGATCCCCAAGAGACCCAGTACTTC; CDR3: CASSSGTSGIDPQETQYF
size: NA; D: TRBD1; J: TRBJ1-4; V: TRBV19; DNA: TGTGCCAGTAGTACGACAGGGGTAAAGGAAAAACTGTTTTTT; CDR3: CASSTTGVKEKLFF
size: NA; D: NA; J: TRBJ2-3; V: TRBV28; DNA: TGTGCCAGCATAGCGACTAACCAAAGCACAGATACGCAGTATTTT; CDR3: CASIATNQSTDTQYF
size: NA; D: TRBD1; J: TRBJ2-3; V: TRBV19; DNA: TGTGCCAGTGGGGGGACAGGGGACCAATTCACAGATACGCAGTATTTT; CDR3: CASGGTGDQFTDTQYF
size: NA; D: NA; J: TRBJ1-6; V: TRBV2; DNA: TGTGCCAGCAGTGTGGGCCAGGGAAATTCACCCCTCCACTTT; CDR3: CASSVGQGNSPLHF
size: NA; D: NA; J: TRBJ2-2; V: TRBV19; DNA: TGTGCCAGTAGCCACCGGGACGGCGGGGAGCTGTTTTTT; CDR3: CASSHRDGGELFF
size: NA; D: NA; J: TRBJ2-7; V: TRBV30; DNA: TGTGCCTGGAGTGTTCTTCAGACATACGAGCAGTACTTC; CDR3: CAWSVLQTYEQYF
size: NA; D: NA; J: TRBJ2-7; V: TRBV28; DNA: TGTTTAGTTCTCCGGTTCCCAGGATCGGCCGAGCAGTACTTC; CDR3: CLVLRFPGSAEQYF
size: NA; D: NA; J: TRBJ1-5; V: TRBV7-9; DNA: TGTGCCAGCAGCTCGAGCGGGCCCCAGCATTTT; CDR3: CASSSSGPQHF
size: NA; D: TRBD1; J: TRBJ2-4; V: TRBV3-1/TRBV3-2; DNA: TGTGCCAGCAGTCGGACAGGGGCCAAAAACATTCAGTACTTC; CDR3: CASSRTGAKNIQYF
size: NA; D: NA; J: TRBJ2-2; V: TRBV5-4; DNA: TGTGCCAGCAGGCGGGACACCGGGGAGCTGTTTTTT; CDR3: CASRRDTGELFF
size: NA; D: NA; J: TRBJ1-1; V: TRBV19; DNA: TGTGCCAGTAGTATGGTCGTGGTCTCCCGGGGTACGAACACTGAAGCTTTCTTT; CDR3: CASSMVVVSRGTNTEAFF
size: NA; D: TRBD2; J: TRBJ2-1; V: TRBV3-1/TRBV3-2; DNA: TGTGCCAGCAGCCTAACAACCGGGACTAGCGGGATAGGGTATGAGCAGTTCTTC; CDR3: CASSLTTGTSGIGYEQFF
size: NA; D: NA; J: TRBJ1-1; V: TRBV18; DNA: TGTGCCAGCTCACCAACACAGGGACACACTGAAGCTTTCTTT; CDR3: CASSPTQGHTEAFF
size: NA; D: TRBD2; J: TRBJ2-1; V: TRBV7-9; DNA: TGTGCCAGCAGCTTAGACAGCGGGGGGCCCTACAATGAGCAGTTCTTC; CDR3: CASSLDSGGPYNEQFF
size: NA; D: TRBD2; J: TRBJ2-3; V: TRBV30; DNA: TGTGCCTGGAGTGTACTTCGACTAGCGGGAGCAGATACGCAGTATTTT; CDR3: CAWSVLRLAGADTQYF
size: NA; D: TRBD1; J: TRBJ1-1; V: TRBV30; DNA: TGTGCCTGGAGTGGGACAGGGGCTGTTGACACTGAAGCTTTCTTT; CDR3: CAWSGTGAVDTEAFF
size: NA; D: NA; J: TRBJ1-6; V: TRBV3-1/TRBV3-2; DNA: TGTGCCAGCAGCCAAGTCAGCATTGGTTCACCCCTCCACTTT; CDR3: CASSQVSIGSPLHF
size: NA; D: NA; J: TRBJ2-7; V: TRBV19; DNA: TGTGCCAGTAGTACTGGAGGGGTAGTCCGGCCCCGCGAGCAGTACTTC; CDR3: CASSTGGVVRPREQYF
size: few; D: NA; J: TRBJ1-5; V: TRBV19; DNA: TGTGCCAGTAATGGTTTAAGGGGCTATCAGCCCCAGCATTTT; CDR3: CASNGLRGYQPQHF
size: NA; D: NA; J: TRBJ1-1; V: TRBV30; DNA: TGTGCCTGGAAACCGCTGGGGCAGCAGAACACTGAAGCTTTCTTT; CDR3: CAWKPLGQQNTEAFF
size: NA; D: NA; J: TRBJ1-2; V: TRBV3-1/TRBV3-2; DNA: TGTGCCAGCAGCCCCTTAGGGGACGGCTACACCTTC; CDR3: CASSPLGDGYTF
size: NA; D: TRBD1; J: TRBJ1-2; V: TRBV5-1; DNA: TGCGCCAGCAGCTTGAATTCAGGGGGGTATGGCTACACCTTC; CDR3: CASSLNSGGYGYTF
size: NA; D: NA; J: TRBJ1-5; V: TRBV6-5; DNA: TGTGCCAGCAGTTACTCGGCCAATCAGCCCCAGCATTTT; CDR3: CASSYSANQPQHF
size: NA; D: TRBD2; J: TRBJ2-1; V: TRBV7-8; DNA: TGTGCCAGCAGCCGTAGCGGGTCTTCGAACAATGAGCAGTTCTTC; CDR3: CASSRSGSSNNEQFF
size: NA; D: NA; J: TRBJ2-3; V: TRBV5-5; DNA: TGTGCCAGCAGCTCGGGTCACAGGGCCCCCACAGATACGCAGTATTTT; CDR3: CASSSGHRAPTDTQYF
size: NA; D: NA; J: TRBJ1-2; V: TRBV9; DNA: TGTGCCAGCAGCCCAGGCTATGGCTACACCTTC; CDR3: CASSPGYGYTF
size: NA; D: TRBD1; J: TRBJ1-1; V: TRBV5-1; DNA: TGCGCCAGCAGCTTGGATACAGGGGGGACTGAAGCTTTCTTT; CDR3: CASSLDTGGTEAFF
size: NA; D: TRBD1; J: TRBJ2-5; V: TRBV7-8; DNA: TGTGCCAGCAGCCCGACAGGGGGTTGGCCAGAGACCCAGTACTTC; CDR3: CASSPTGGWPETQYF
size: NA; D: NA; J: TRBJ1-5; V: TRBV28; DNA: TGTGCCAGCAGTCGGTTAGCTACCCCGGTTCAGCCCCAGCATTTT; CDR3: CASSRLATPVQPQHF